The 21 T cell receptor beta chains listed next were all sequenced from one sample in a study of blood T cell repertoires in COVID-19 (TCRdb year 2020). The library was obtained by the immunoSEQ multiplex PCR assay. TCRdb stores this immuneACCESS table with in-frame sequences only. Part of the clones is absent; in the studies checked, under half of the shortfall reflects unresolved V genes, and no reason is known for the rest. The sample table lists about 260,000 clones, approximately 88% of them with a count of one. The ten biggest clones cover about 0.65% of the sample. The sample was peripheral blood. All receptors derive from a human donor in a cohort sampled during active COVID-19.

The CDR3 region has the DNA TGTGCCAGCAAAAGAAGACAAGACAGCTCCTACGAGCAGTACTTC. As protein: CASKRRQDSSYEQYF. This chain joins TRBV2 and TRBJ2-7; a possible D gene is TRBD1 (5 bases). This CDR3 is 15 amino acids long. The ends were cut back, 7 bases at V and 0 bases at J, with 16 bases in the middle. Looked up from germline, CDR1 is SNHLY and CDR2 is FYNNEI.

This chain links TRBV29-1 with TRBJ1-2, with no clear D. V lost 7 bases and J lost 0, with 9 bases in between. This CDR3 is 12 amino acids long. The germline V gene has CDR1 SQVTM and CDR2 ANQGSEA. CDR3 coding DNA: TGCAGCGCCCGTCGGGCTAACTATGGCTACACCTTC. This sequence encodes CSARRANYGYTF.

The chain employs TRBV12-3 or TRBV12-4 and TRBJ1-1, with a tentative D call TRBD1 (5 bases). The V and J ends lost 4 bases and 7 bases respectively, with 7 bases between them. This CDR3 contains 11 residues. This chain's CDR3 is CASSYRGEAFF. In nucleotides, the CDR3 is TGTGCCAGCAGTTATAGGGGTGAAGCTTTCTTT.

The chain uses TRBV6-1 and TRBJ1-5, with D perhaps matching TRBD1 (5 bases). CDR1 and CDR2 (germline): MNHNS, SASEGT. The CDR3 runs 15 residues. V was trimmed by 2 bases and J by 5 bases, leaving 13 bases between them. CDR3 DNA sequence: TGTGCCAGCAGTGAACTGTCAGGGTCGTATCAGCCCCAGCATTTT. Translating it yields CASSELSGSYQPQHF.

The chain uses TRBV27 and TRBJ1-6, with D tentatively TRBD1 (6 bases). The CDR3 has 15 amino acids. Germline CDR1 reads MNHEY; CDR2 reads SMNVEV (reference sequence). Trimming took 4 bases from V and 7 from J, leaving 14 bases between them. CDR3 DNA: TGTGCCAGCAGTTCAATCGGACAGTCCAATTCACCCCTCCACTTT. It yields the protein CASSSIGQSNSPLHF.

The chain joins TRBV5-4 to TRBJ1-1; tentatively, D is TRBD1 (5 bases). Looked up from germline, CDR1 is SGHNT and CDR2 is YYREEE (reference sequence). Trimming took 3 bases from V and 7 from J, leaving 13 bases between them. The CDR3 runs 13 residues. CDR3 amino acids: CASSSAGVGEAFF. The CDR3 DNA sequence: TGTGCCAGCAGCTCGGCGGGGGTAGGTGAAGCTTTCTTT. Full variable domain (missing parts from reference TRBV5-4 and TRBJ1-1): ETGVTQSPTHLIKTRGQQVTLRCSSQSGHNTVSWYQQALGQGPQFIFQYYREEENGRGNFPPRFSGLQFPNYSSELNVNALELDDSALYLCASSSAGVGEAFFGQGTRLTVV.

This clone was picked up one time. The chain has TRBV6-5 and TRBJ1-5; 11 nucleotides agree with TRBD1. The trim removed 8 bases at V and 3 bases at J, leaving 3 bases unmatched. Germline CDR1 and CDR2: MNHEY and SVGAGI. The CDR3 consists of 14 residues. CDR3 coding DNA: TGTGCCAGCTGGGACAGGGGGATCAATCAGCCCCAGCATTTT. Translated: CASWDRGINQPQHF.

The chain links TRBV7-3 to TRBJ1-1, with a possible D match to TRBD1 (6 bases). V was cut by 3 bases and J by 0 bases, with 11 bases left in between. CDR3 length: 15 amino acids. CDR1 and CDR2 from the germline V gene are SGHTA and FQGTGA. CDR3 nucleotide sequence: TGTGCCAGCAGCTTGCAGGGGCGAATGAACACTGAAGCTTTCTTT. Protein product: CASSLQGRMNTEAFF.

This sequence joins TRBV19 and TRBJ1-1; D unclear. V lost 5 bases to trimming and J lost 4 bases, with 14 bases between them. CDR1 is LNHDA, CDR2 SQIVND, per germline (reference sequence). The CDR3 contains 14 residues. For the CDR3, the DNA is TGTGCCAGTAGTGCCGATCTACCCCTCACTGAAGCTTTCTTT. Translating it yields CASSADLPLTEAFF.

This chain uses TRBV18 with TRBJ2-7, with D maybe TRBD1 (6 bases). This CDR3 comprises 15 residues. Germline CDR1 is KGHSH and CDR2 is LQKENI. The V end lost 6 bases, the J end lost 5 bases, and 20 bases lay between the germline ends. The CDR3 spells CASSPGGGRRNEQYF. CDR3 sequence (DNA): TGTGCCAGCTCGCCTGGGGGCGGCAGACGGAACGAGCAGTACTTC.

The chain joins TRBV18 to TRBJ2-7, with D possibly being TRBD2 (6 bases). The CDR3 loop spans 13 amino acids. Germline lookup yields CDR1 KGHSH and CDR2 LQKENI. V dropped 3 bases and J dropped 4 bases, with 10 bases sitting between them. The CDR3 spells CASSPPSVYEQYF. The DNA of the CDR3 is TGTGCCAGCTCACCCCCTAGCGTGTACGAGCAGTACTTC.

The chain uses TRBV7-2 and TRBJ2-3, with 7 bases aligning to TRBD2. The CDR3 runs to 17 residues. With V trimmed by 5 bases and J by 2 bases, 13 bases remained unmatched. CDR1 and CDR2 from the germline V gene are SGHTA and FQGNSA. The CDR3 loop reads CASSPRGTTWDTDTQYF. The CDR3 region has the DNA TGTGCCAGCAGCCCCAGAGGGACTACCTGGGACACAGATACGCAGTATTTT.

The chain recombines TRBV7-2 with TRBJ2-3; a possible D gene is TRBD1 (6 bases). V was clipped by 1 base and J by 4 bases, with 12 bases between them. This CDR3 comprises 15 residues. Germline values: CDR1 SGHTA, CDR2 FQGNSA. The CDR3 loop reads CASSLVSQGSDTQYF. CDR3 nucleotide sequence: TGTGCCAGCAGCTTAGTATCCCAGGGGTCAGATACGCAGTATTTT.

This chain uses TRBV11-2 with TRBJ2-3; the match to TRBD1 covers 7 bases. After removal of 3 bases from V and 10 bases from J, the junction contained 4 bases not matched to a gene. The germline CDR1 and CDR2 sequences are SGHAT and FQNNGV. The CDR3 has 12 residues. CDR3 sequence reads: CASSFEQGSQYF. As DNA, the CDR3 is TGTGCCAGCAGCTTTGAACAGGGGTCGCAGTATTTT.

The V call is TRBV7-9, the J call TRBJ1-4, with 10 bases aligning to TRBD1. V was clipped by 5 bases and J by 7 bases; unmatched bases: 13. Germline V gene data show CDR1 as SEHNR and CDR2 as FQNEAQ (reference sequence). The CDR3 loop spans 17 amino acids. The CDR3 DNA is TGTGCCAGCAGCCCGCGTTTCATGGGACAGGGGAGTGAAAAACTGTTTTTT. It specifies CASSPRFMGQGSEKLFF.

Here the CDR3 reads CASSLGSGGNYGYTF. CDR3 nucleotides: TGTGCCAGCAGCTTAGGGTCTGGGGGCAACTATGGCTACACCTTC. The genes are TRBV13 and TRBJ1-2; possibly TRBD1 for D (6 bases). This CDR3 is 15 amino acids long. CDR1 and CDR2 (germline): PRHDT, FYEKMQ (reference sequence). V lost 0 bases and J 2 bases, leaving 10 bases between the germline ends.

This rearrangement joins TRBV7-9 to TRBJ1-1; perhaps TRBD1 as D (5 bases). Germline loops: CDR1 SEHNR, CDR2 FQNEAQ (reference sequence). The length of the CDR3 is 13 residues. Trimming shortened V by 3 bases and J by 8 bases, and 13 bases separated the two germline ends. CDR3 sequence: CASSFPGGEEAFF. In DNA form, the CDR3 reads TGTGCCAGCAGCTTCCCCGGGGGAGAAGAAGCTTTCTTT.

This chain connects TRBV11-2 to TRBJ2-7; 9 bases match TRBD1. Germline V gene data show CDR1 as SGHAT and CDR2 as FQNNGV. The length of the CDR3 is 13 residues. Trimming at V came to 5 bases and at J to 5 bases, leaving 4 bases not matched to a gene. CDR3 sequence (DNA): TGTGCCAGCAGCAGGGACAGGGTCCACGAGCAGTACTTC. Protein product: CASSRDRVHEQYF.

The rearrangement links TRBV4-1 to TRBJ1-3; 8 bases line up with TRBD1. Germline V lookup: CDR1 MGHRA, CDR2 YSYEKL. The CDR3 totals 17 residues. The ends lost 4 bases at V and 3 bases at J; junction bases unmatched: 11. The CDR3 DNA reads TGCGCCAGCAGCCGCCCTTCGGACAGGGCTGGTGGAAACACCATATATTTT. This encodes CASSRPSDRAGGNTIYF.

The chain joins TRBV7-9 to TRBJ2-7; D possibly corresponds to TRBD2 (5 bases). CDR3 size: 14 residues. Trimming took off 5 bases at V and 2 bases at J, with 13 bases between the two ends. Germline values: CDR1 SEHNR, CDR2 FQNEAQ (reference sequence). The CDR3 DNA sequence: TGTGCCAGCAGCCCTAAAACCGGGACCTACGAGCAGTACTTC. This translates into CASSPKTGTYEQYF.

The rearrangement joins TRBV7-9 to TRBJ2-1; TRBD2 matches at 7 bases. The CDR3 runs to 18 residues. The junction had 12 bases not matched to a gene; V was cut back by 4 bases and J by 0 bases. Germline values: CDR1 SEHNR, CDR2 FQNEAQ (reference sequence). CDR3 region: CASSSSGRGGSSYNEQFF. Here the CDR3 DNA reads TGTGCCAGCAGCTCTAGCGGTCGTGGGGGTAGCTCCTACAATGAGCAGTTCTTC.